This TCR beta chain was sequenced for a study of Tregs in tolerant kidney transplant recipients. Study results and caveats: Antigen-driven expansion was suggested because donor-specific Tregs expanded more than all Tregs in tolerant patients.

Related graft donors supplied nonmyeloablative bone marrow transplants, and mixed chimerism was transient. Thawed PBMCs were FACS-sorted into unstimulated CD4+CD25+CD127- regulatory T cells, CD4+CD25- non-regulatory cells, CD4 and CD8 cells. This clone was detected only once. What it recognizes is unknown. Profiled with immunoSEQ multiplex PCR; TCRdb holds only in-frame clones, not every one. The sample has tens of thousands of clones; approximately 94% are singletons. Specimen: CD4+ T cells from blood (PBMCs), collected 12 months after the transplant. The sequence was obtained from a human patient who received a combined kidney and bone marrow transplant. Part of the T cell pool may stem from the graft donor.

In DNA, the CDR3 is TGTGCTAGTGGTTTGCCCCGGGACTCCAAAGAGACCCAGTACTTC. Amino acids: CASGLPRDSKETQYF. V and J are TRBV12-5 and TRBJ2-5, with a possible D match to TRBD2 (6 bases). CDR1 and CDR2 from the germline V gene are LGHNT and FRNRAP. The CDR3 runs to 15 residues. Between the trimmed V and J ends, which lost 2 bases and 3 bases, there was a span of 13 bases.